This entry concerns a single TCR beta chain. What it binds is unknown. Assay used: immunoSEQ multiplex PCR; TCRdb lists only in-frame clones, some missing. In the table there are tens of thousands of clones, 84% of which are singletons. Healthy donors had no documented immune events, such as infections, while sampled. This sample is part of a study of identifying expanded T cells in peripheral blood. Study observations and caveats: Variance in clone template counts between roughly 2-week samples significantly increased with total template count across all healthy donors. Technical replicates showed around 1.2 changed clones; two weeks roughly 15; four weeks 19.

Germline CDR1 reads SGDLS; CDR2 reads YYNGEE. This CDR3 is built from 13 residues. V dropped 0 bases and J dropped 6 bases, with 10 bases sitting between them. This clonotype was obtained from a person aged 18-69 years in good health. Sequencing was performed on blood. This chain uses TRBV9 with TRBJ2-7; no clear D gene. CDR3 sequence reads: CASSVDKVGEQYF. The CDR3 DNA reads TGTGCCAGCAGCGTAGATAAGGTCGGCGAGCAGTACTTC.